This is a list of T cell receptor beta chains from one sample in a study of PD-1 blockade in mismatch repair-deficient tumors. Profiling relied on immunoSEQ multiplex PCR, and the TCRdb table lists in-frame clones only, not all of them. The sample carries about 120,000 clones, about 80% recorded once. Here the sequenced sample was peripheral blood, taken approximately 64 weeks after starting pembrolizumab. Every receptor here comes from an adult with mismatch repair-deficient cancer. The CDR3 runs from the conserved cysteine through the conserved F or W. Each record gives: J gene, D gene, V gene, clone size, CDR3 protein, CDR3 DNA. The D gene is left open where the match is weak. Expanded clones are given a class, and other clones once, few, many or no size at all.

>TRBJ2-5|-|TRBV11-2|once
CASSLEAETQYF
TGTGCCAGCAGCTTAGAGGCTGAGACCCAGTACTTC
>TRBJ2-7|-|TRBV5-6|-
CASTGFTEAYEQYF
TGTGCCAGCACTGGGTTTACGGAAGCCTACGAGCAGTACTTC
>TRBJ2-2|TRBD1|TRBV5-1|once
CASSLGQGAHLNTGELFF
TGCGCCAGCAGCTTGGGACAGGGGGCCCACCTGAACACCGGGGAGCTGTTTTTT
>TRBJ2-3|-|TRBV29-1|-
CSVLPRVADTQYF
TGCAGCGTCCTCCCCAGGGTGGCAGATACGCAGTATTTT
>TRBJ2-1|-|TRBV30|-
CAWLWGAAYNEQFF
TGTGCCTGGCTATGGGGGGCCGCCTACAATGAGCAGTTCTTC
>TRBJ2-7|-|TRBV5-1|-
CASSGQGLRDDEQYF
TGCGCCAGCAGTGGGCAGGGGTTAAGGGATGACGAGCAGTACTTC
>TRBJ2-3|-|TRBV9|-
CASSVAATTTDTQYF
TGTGCCAGCAGCGTAGCGGCTACAACCACAGATACGCAGTATTTT
>TRBJ2-5|TRBD2|TRBV18|-
CASSPRPAGLGETQYF
TGTGCCAGCTCACCCCGACCAGCGGGATTGGGGGAGACCCAGTACTTC
>TRBJ2-7|-|TRBV6-5|-
CASSRVGGEQYF
TGTGCCAGCAGTCGGGTTGGGGGCGAGCAGTACTTC
>TRBJ2-7|TRBD2|TRBV27|-
CASSSQSGSPYEQYF
TGTGCCAGCAGTTCTCAGAGCGGGAGCCCGTACGAGCAGTACTTC
>TRBJ2-3|TRBD2|TRBV4-2|-
CASSQDLFGLAKDTQYF
TGTGCCAGCAGCCAAGACTTGTTCGGACTAGCAAAAGATACGCAGTATTTT
>TRBJ2-5|-|TRBV14|-
CASSPRGQQETQYF
TGTGCCAGCAGCCCAAGGGGTCAGCAAGAGACCCAGTACTTC
>TRBJ1-1|-|TRBV19|-
CASSNRGAGNTEAFF
TGTGCCAGTAGTAACCGGGGCGCAGGGAACACTGAAGCTTTCTTT
>TRBJ2-6|-|TRBV6-4|few
CASSDRVSSGANVLTF
TGTGCCAGCAGTGACAGGGTGTCATCTGGGGCCAACGTCCTGACTTTC
>TRBJ1-1|-|TRBV5-1|-
CASSLDGRSEAFF
TGCGCCAGCAGCTTGGACGGGAGGTCTGAAGCTTTCTTT
>TRBJ2-7|TRBD2|TRBV10-1|-
CATAGLAGSYEQYF
TGCGCCACCGCGGGACTAGCGGGATCTTACGAGCAGTACTTC
>TRBJ1-5|-|TRBV7-8|-
CASSLEVVQPQHF
TGTGCCAGCAGCTTAGAGGTGGTTCAGCCCCAGCATTTT
>TRBJ2-3|-|TRBV7-2|-
CASSLPNTDTQYF
TGTGCCAGCAGCTTACCGAACACAGATACGCAGTATTTT
>TRBJ2-3|-|TRBV27|-
CASSPYSGTDTQYF
TGTGCCAGCAGTCCGTACAGTGGCACAGATACGCAGTATTTT
>TRBJ1-1|-|TRBV7-3|few
CASSLRPRVEAFF
TGTGCCAGCAGCTTACGGCCGCGGGTGGAAGCTTTCTTT
>TRBJ2-1|-|TRBV9|-
CASSVAGNEQFF
TGTGCCAGCAGCGTAGCGGGCAATGAGCAGTTCTTC
>TRBJ2-5|TRBD1|TRBV11-2|-
CASSGTEETQYF
TGTGCCAGCAGCGGGACAGAGGAGACCCAGTACTTC
>TRBJ2-7|-|TRBV30|-
CAWSADRLRRYEQYF
TGTGCCTGGAGTGCTGACCGACTTAGGCGCTACGAGCAGTACTTC
>TRBJ2-1|-|TRBV9|-
CASSEDTYNEQFF
TGTGCCAGCAGCGAAGACACCTACAATGAGCAGTTCTTC
>TRBJ2-5|-|TRBV7-9|-
CASSLGFYVPAGELGEQYF
TGTGCCAGCAGCTTAGGCTTTTACGTCCCGGCAGGGGAGCTAGGGGAGCAGTACTTC
>TRBJ2-2|-|TRBV4-1|-
CASSQGRARQISGELFF
TGCGCCAGCAGCCAAGGAAGAGCACGGCAGATTTCCGGGGAGCTGTTTTTT
>TRBJ2-7|-|TRBV5-4|-
CASSHSSISYEQYF
TGTGCCAGCAGTCACTCCAGCATCTCCTACGAGCAGTACTTC
>TRBJ1-5|-|TRBV19|once
CASREQGSNQPQHF
TGTGCCAGTAGAGAACAGGGCAGCAATCAGCCCCAGCATTTT
>TRBJ2-7|-|TRBV6-1|-
CASSITYEQYF
TGTGCCAGCAGTATTACTTACGAGCAGTACTTC
>TRBJ1-3|-|TRBV7-9|-
CASSLERMGNSGNTIYF
TGTGCCAGCAGCTTAGAAAGAATGGGGAACTCTGGAAACACCATATATTTT
>TRBJ2-5|-|TRBV15|-
CATSNIGHSTQYF
TGTGCCACCAGCAATATAGGGCATTCTACCCAGTACTTC
>TRBJ2-1|-|TRBV21-1|-
CASSKWAGAGEGQAEQFF
TGTGCCAGCAGCAAATGGGCTGGAGCGGGAGAAGGGCAGGCTGAGCAGTTCTTC
>TRBJ1-3|-|TRBV19|-
CASSIDGSGNTIYF
TGTGCCAGTAGTATTGACGGCTCTGGAAACACCATATATTTT
>TRBJ2-5|-|TRBV27|-
CASSYAFPRTQYF
TGTGCCAGCAGTTACGCATTCCCGAGGACCCAGTACTTC
>TRBJ2-7|TRBD1|TRBV5-4|-
CASSKPGQGLFEQYF
TGTGCCAGCAGCAAGCCGGGACAGGGACTTTTCGAGCAGTACTTC
>TRBJ2-1|TRBD1|TRBV29-1|-
CSVDGTGGGSYNEQFF
TGCAGCGTTGATGGGACAGGGGGAGGCTCCTACAATGAGCAGTTCTTC
>TRBJ2-7|TRBD1|TRBV7-2|once
CASSPDRGDEQYF
TGTGCCAGCAGCCCAGACAGGGGTGACGAGCAGTACTTC
>TRBJ1-1|TRBD1|TRBV29-1|-
CSVEEDRVPEAFF
TGCAGCGTTGAGGAGGACAGGGTACCTGAAGCTTTCTTT
>TRBJ1-2|-|TRBV6-5|-
CASRRLTLGNYGYTF
TGTGCCAGCAGACGCCTAACGCTAGGAAACTATGGCTACACCTTC
>TRBJ2-7|TRBD1|TRBV4-3|-
CASSPGTATYEQYF
TGCGCCAGCAGCCCAGGGACAGCTACCTACGAGCAGTACTTC
>TRBJ2-1|TRBD1|TRBV7-6|-
CASSLDRGSYNEQFF
TGTGCCAGCAGCCTGGACAGGGGATCCTACAATGAGCAGTTCTTC
>TRBJ2-7|-|TRBV6-5|-
CASCRGAEYEQYF
TGTGCCAGCTGCCGTGGGGCAGAATACGAGCAGTACTTC
>TRBJ1-2|-|TRBV2|many
CASNLDLGSPGYTF
TGTGCCAGCAACTTGGACCTAGGGTCTCCTGGCTACACCTTC
>TRBJ2-2|TRBD2|TRBV5-1|-
CASSVAGVGTGELFF
TGCGCCAGCAGCGTAGCGGGAGTCGGCACCGGGGAGCTGTTTTTT
>TRBJ1-5|-|TRBV4-1|few
CASSQGQSNQPQHF
TGCGCCAGCAGCCAAGGACAGAGCAATCAGCCCCAGCATTTT